This is a list of T cell receptor beta chains from one sample in a study of shared clonotypes between healthy human individuals. Clones were read by immunoSEQ multiplex PCR, and TCRdb kept only the in-frame ones, dropping some. The data hold roughly 170,000 clones, with roughly 70% observed a single time. The sample taken for sequencing was memory CD4+ T cells sorted from blood. Receptors originate from a man between 25 and 39 years old in good health. Each CDR3 is given with its conserved first and last residue. Each record gives: clone size, J gene, CDR3 length, D gene, V gene, CDR3 protein, CDR3 DNA. D genes are given only for firm matches. Size tells how often a clone was seen (once, few, many) or the class of an expanded clone, and some rows leave it out.

>once|TRBJ2-1|13|.|TRBV5-1
CASSPGSSDEQFF
TGCGCCAGCAGTCCAGGGAGTTCGGATGAGCAGTTCTTC
>.|TRBJ2-1|13|.|TRBV27
CASSLLSVDEQFF
TGTGCCAGCAGTTTATTGTCCGTCGATGAGCAGTTCTTC
>.|TRBJ2-3|15|.|TRBV18
CASSLTAQQGGTQYF
TGTGCCAGCTCACTAACGGCCCAACAGGGAGGGACGCAGTATTTT
>.|TRBJ1-1|14|.|TRBV5-1
CASSLAAGTAEAFF
TGCGCCAGCAGCTTGGCGGCAGGGACTGCTGAAGCTTTCTTT
>.|TRBJ2-3|14|.|TRBV5-5
CASSLSGPPDTQYF
TGTGCCAGCAGCTTAAGTGGACCTCCAGATACGCAGTATTTT
>many|TRBJ1-2|15|TRBD1|TRBV4-3
CASSQGEDRNYGYTF
TGCGCCAGCAGCCAAGGGGAGGACAGGAACTATGGCTACACCTTC
>.|TRBJ2-7|11|.|TRBV7-2
CASSLKLEQYF
TGTGCCAGCAGCCTGAAGCTCGAGCAGTACTTC
>once|TRBJ2-5|14|TRBD2|TRBV5-1
CASSRLAGGETQYF
TGCGCCAGCAGCCGACTAGCGGGAGGAGAGACCCAGTACTTC
>.|TRBJ2-5|14|.|TRBV7-3
CASSFMGGQETQYF
TGTGCCAGCAGCTTTATGGGCGGACAAGAGACCCAGTACTTC
>.|TRBJ2-3|14|TRBD1|TRBV7-8
CASSRDRSPDTQYF
TGTGCCAGCAGCCGGGACAGGAGTCCAGATACGCAGTATTTT
>.|TRBJ2-3|15|TRBD2|TRBV29-1
CSFRGDSGSAITQYF
TGCAGCTTCCGGGGGGATAGCGGGTCGGCGATAACGCAGTATTTT
>.|TRBJ2-3|13|.|TRBV18
CASSPQGTDTQYF
TGTGCCAGCTCACCACAGGGCACAGATACGCAGTATTTT
>.|TRBJ1-1|17|.|TRBV5-1
CASSLFDIQGRNTEAFF
TGCGCCAGCAGCTTGTTCGACATCCAGGGTCGGAACACTGAAGCTTTCTTT
>.|TRBJ2-1|16|TRBD2|TRBV4-2
CASSRDSGDSYNEQFF
TGTGCCAGCAGCCGTGATAGCGGGGATTCCTACAATGAGCAGTTCTTC
>many|TRBJ2-3|13|.|TRBV2
CASSSQNTDTQYF
TGTGCCAGCAGTTCCCAGAACACAGATACGCAGTATTTT
>.|TRBJ2-2|15|TRBD1|TRBV18
CASSPIQGYTGELFF
TGTGCCAGCTCACCTATACAGGGGTACACCGGGGAGCTGTTTTTT
>.|TRBJ1-1|14|.|TRBV27
CASSYRASKTEAFF
TGTGCCAGCAGTTACCGGGCCTCTAAAACTGAAGCTTTCTTT
>.|TRBJ1-1|13|.|TRBV5-5
CASSRTANTEAFF
TGTGCCAGCAGCCGGACGGCGAACACTGAAGCTTTCTTT
>.|TRBJ2-7|14|.|TRBV25-1
CASSPSGDSYEQYF
TGTGCCAGCAGCCCATCGGGGGACTCCTACGAGCAGTACTTC
>.|TRBJ2-1|16|TRBD1|TRBV11-3
CASSSRTGGLYNEQFF
TGTGCCAGCAGCTCCCGGACAGGGGGCCTTTACAATGAGCAGTTCTTC
>.|TRBJ1-1|13|.|TRBV11-2
CASSLVLNTEAFF
TGTGCCAGCAGCTTAGTACTGAACACTGAAGCTTTCTTT
>.|TRBJ2-7|12|.|TRBV9
CASSGLTWEQYF
TGTGCCAGCAGCGGCCTCACGTGGGAGCAGTACTTC
>.|TRBJ2-2|14|.|TRBV4-1
CASSQWGATGELFF
TGCGCCAGCAGCCAATGGGGGGCGACCGGGGAGCTGTTTTTT
>once|TRBJ2-1|14|.|TRBV15
CATSRDGLENEQFF
TGTGCCACCAGCAGAGATGGTTTAGAAAATGAGCAGTTCTTC
>.|TRBJ2-7|12|.|TRBV29-1
CSAGQGSYEQYF
TGCAGCGCAGGCCAGGGCTCCTACGAGCAGTACTTC
>.|TRBJ1-5|15|.|TRBV30
CAWSGGVLSNQPQHF
TGTGCCTGGAGTGGGGGGGTTCTAAGCAATCAGCCCCAGCATTTT
>few|TRBJ1-3|14|.|TRBV30
CAWSHEVTGNTIYF
TGTGCCTGGAGTCATGAGGTGACTGGAAACACCATATATTTT
>.|TRBJ1-4|14|.|TRBV18
CASSPAGSNEKLFF
TGTGCCAGCTCACCGGCAGGCTCTAATGAAAAACTGTTTTTT
>.|TRBJ2-1|16|.|TRBV5-1
CASSAGAGPRSVEQFF
TGCGCCAGCAGCGCGGGGGCGGGACCGAGGTCGGTTGAGCAGTTCTTC
>many|TRBJ2-7|14|.|TRBV6-1
CASRAGTRSYEQYF
TGTGCCAGCAGGGCCGGGACACGTTCCTACGAGCAGTACTTC
>.|TRBJ2-2|15|TRBD2|TRBV7-2
CASSPTSGNTGELFF
TGTGCCAGCAGCCCCACTAGCGGAAACACCGGGGAGCTGTTTTTT
>.|TRBJ2-4|16|TRBD1|TRBV18
CASSPFLTGAKNIQYF
TGTGCCAGCTCACCCTTTTTGACAGGGGCGAAAAACATTCAGTACTTC